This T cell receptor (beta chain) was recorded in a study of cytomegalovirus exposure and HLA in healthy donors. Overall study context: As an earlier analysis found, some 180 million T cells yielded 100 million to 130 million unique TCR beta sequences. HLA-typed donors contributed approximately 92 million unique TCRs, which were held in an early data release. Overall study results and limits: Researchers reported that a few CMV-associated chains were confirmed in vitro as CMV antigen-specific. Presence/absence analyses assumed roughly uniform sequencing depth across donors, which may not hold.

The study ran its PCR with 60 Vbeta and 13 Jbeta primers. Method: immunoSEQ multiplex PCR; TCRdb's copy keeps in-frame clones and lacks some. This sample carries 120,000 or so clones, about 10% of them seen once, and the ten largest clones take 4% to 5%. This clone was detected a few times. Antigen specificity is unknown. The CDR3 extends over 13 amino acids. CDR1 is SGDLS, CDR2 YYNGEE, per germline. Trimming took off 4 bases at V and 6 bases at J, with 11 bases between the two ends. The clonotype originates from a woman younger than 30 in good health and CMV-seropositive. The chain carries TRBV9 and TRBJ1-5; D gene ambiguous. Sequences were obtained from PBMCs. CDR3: CASSSSGVQPQHF. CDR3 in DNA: TGTGCCAGCAGCTCTAGCGGGGTTCAGCCCCAGCATTTT. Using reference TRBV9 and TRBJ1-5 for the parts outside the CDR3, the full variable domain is DSGVTQTPKHLITATGQRVTLRCSPRSGDLSVYWYQQSLDQGLQFLIQYYNGEERAKGNILERFSAQQFPDLHSELNLSSLELGDSALYFCASSSSGVQPQHFGDGTRLSIL.